This T cell receptor beta chain was sequenced during a study of blood T cell repertoires in COVID-19. About the research overall: Collection of acute and convalescent COVID-19 samples took place in the United States, Italy and Spain. Sources were T cells, B-cell-depleted T cells, or PBMCs; the material itself was cDNA or gDNA.

In the original processing: Nucleated cell number was recorded as an estimate derived from reference gene primer amplification. Sequencing used immunoSEQ multiplex PCR; TCRdb keeps in-frame clones, though not all of them. That table gives V, J and clone size, and the DNA gave D and trimming. The sample consists of about 52,000 clones, roughly nine tenths of them appearing once. The CDR3 length is 18 residues. Germline CDR1 reads MNHNS; CDR2 reads SASEGT. Deletions cut 0 bases from V and 4 bases from J, with 21 bases between. This TCR derives from a man in his fifties or sixties with active COVID-19. The chain carries TRBV6-1 and TRBJ1-2; D may be TRBD1 (5 bases). The material sequenced was peripheral blood. The CDR3 loop is CASSEASSSRGTIYGYTF. The CDR3 DNA reads as TGTGCCAGCAGTGAAGCGTCTTCCTCACGGGGGACGATCTATGGCTACACCTTC.